The 28 T cell receptor beta chains reported below all come from one sample, sequenced in a study of blood T cell repertoires in COVID-19. The method was immunoSEQ multiplex PCR; TCRdb's version includes in-frame clones alone and lacks a portion of them. The table shows about 130,000 clones, with 87% occurring only once. The sequenced sample consisted of peripheral blood. The receptors were sampled from a woman aged 60 to 75 with acute or convalescent COVID-19.

The chain employs TRBV28 and TRBJ2-1; 7 nucleotides match TRBD2. CDR3 length: 14 residues. Germline V gene data show CDR1 as MDHEN and CDR2 as SYDVKM. V was pared by 2 bases and J by 7 bases, with 5 bases of the junction left unmatched. As DNA, the CDR3 is TGTGCCAGCAGTTTAGCGGGAGAGGGGAATGAGCAGTTCTTC. Translated, it gives CASSLAGEGNEQFF.

The gene calls are TRBV11-1 and TRBJ2-1; the match to TRBD2 covers 15 bases. Losses at the gene ends were 8 bases for V and 7 bases for J; bases not matched to a gene: 0. There are 13 residues in the CDR3. CDR1 is SGHAT and CDR2 is FQDESV in the germline V gene (reference sequence). In DNA, the CDR3 is TGTGCCAGCGGACTAGCGGGAGGGAATGAGCAGTTCTTC. It specifies CASGLAGGNEQFF.

The CDR3 loop is CASSQDLTVLRSYTF. The CDR3 region has the DNA TGTGCCAGCAGCCAAGATTTGACAGTCCTTAGGAGCTACACCTTC. This sequence joins TRBV3-1 (or the pseudogene TRBV3-2) and TRBJ1-2, with TRBD1 as a possible D gene (5 bases). The CDR3 consists of 15 residues. Germline values: CDR1 LGHDT, CDR2 YNNKEL (reference sequence). V dropped 0 bases and J dropped 9 bases, with 17 bases sitting between them.

This chain connects TRBV3-1 (or the pseudogene TRBV3-2) to TRBJ2-5; weak D call: TRBD2 (5 bases). The germline CDR1 and CDR2 sequences are LGHDT and YNNKEL (reference sequence). The V and J ends lost 4 bases and 2 bases respectively, with 8 bases between them. The CDR3 totals 13 residues. The DNA of the CDR3 is TGTGCCAGCAGCCCCCGGGGTCAAGAGACCCAGTACTTC. This translates into CASSPRGQETQYF.

The chain employs TRBV11-3 and TRBJ2-1; D gene unclear. Trimming removed 0 bases from V and 10 bases from J, with 10 bases in between. The CDR3 extends over 13 amino acids. CDR1 and CDR2 from the germline V gene are SGHNT and YENEEA. CDR3 in DNA: TGTGCCAGCAGCTTAGATCAGACTGGCGAGCAGTTCTTC. It codes for CASSLDQTGEQFF.

This clone came up a few times. The rearrangement links TRBV3-1 (or the pseudogene TRBV3-2) to TRBJ2-1, with 8 nucleotides matching TRBD1. This CDR3 is 15 amino acids long. Per the germline V gene, CDR1 is LGHDT and CDR2 is YNNKEL (reference sequence). The V gene end was trimmed by 0 bases and the J gene end by 10 bases; junction bases not matched to a gene: 8. CDR3: CASSQDSQGAREQFF. The CDR3 region has the DNA TGTGCCAGCAGCCAAGATAGCCAGGGGGCACGGGAGCAGTTCTTC.

J is TRBJ1-2 and V is TRBV2; D might be TRBD1 (5 bases). V gave up 11 bases and J gave up 8 bases, with 21 bases separating them. This CDR3 comprises 13 residues. Germline V gene data show CDR1 as SNHLY and CDR2 as FYNNEI. The CDR3 sequence is CAGGTVTFEGYTF. CDR3 bases: TGTGCCGGGGGGACGGTGACCTTTGAGGGCTACACCTTC.

The chain employs TRBV15 and TRBJ1-2; 9 bases map to TRBD1. The germline CDR1 and CDR2 sequences are LNHNV and YYDKDF (reference sequence). The CDR3 has 13 residues. Trimming took 1 base from V and 6 from J; bases not matched to a gene: 0. The CDR3 region has the DNA TGTGCCACCAGCAGAGGACAGGGGGATGGCTACACCTTC. It is translated as CATSRGQGDGYTF.

The chain joins TRBV18 to TRBJ1-3; D remains ambiguous. V was pared by 1 base and J by 1 base, with 11 bases between. Germline CDR1 KGHSH, CDR2 LQKENI. The CDR3 sequence is 16 residues long. The CDR3 nucleotides are TGTGCCAGCTCACCACTCCGAGGAGCTTCTGGAAACACCATATATTTT. Its translation: CASSPLRGASGNTIYF.

This sequence joins TRBV30 and TRBJ1-4; D is uncertain. The CDR3 sequence is 15 residues long. The germline V gene encodes CDR1 GTSNPN and CDR2 SVGIG (reference sequence). Deletions cut 2 bases from V and 10 bases from J, with 20 bases between. The CDR3 region has the DNA TGTGCCTGGAGTTCGCGCCGGGAGAGATGGGGAAAACTGTTTTTT. This codes for CAWSSRRERWGKLFF.

The genes are TRBV18 and TRBJ2-3, with TRBD2 matching 7 bases. Trimming at V came to 7 bases and at J to 5 bases, leaving 9 bases not matched to a gene. This CDR3 is built from 14 residues. Germline V gene sequence: CDR1 KGHSH, CDR2 LQKENI. The CDR3 here is CASFAGVPGDTQYF. DNA for the CDR3: TGTGCCAGCTTCGCGGGAGTCCCTGGAGATACGCAGTATTTT. Supplemented by reference TRBV18 and TRBJ2-3, the full variable domain reads NAGVMQNPRHLVRRRGQEARLRCSPMKGHSHVYWYRQLPEEGLKFMVYLQKENIIDESGMPKERFSAEFPKEGPSILRIQQVVRGDSAAYFCASFAGVPGDTQYFGPGTRLTVL.

The chain links TRBV19 to TRBJ1-1, with D possibly TRBD1 on 6 matching bases. Germline-derived CDR1 and CDR2 are LNHDA and SQIVND (reference sequence). This CDR3 has 15 amino acids. With 2 bases removed from V and 0 bases from J, the gap between germline ends came to 10 bases. The CDR3 bases are TGTGCCAGTAGTATACGGGGGGCCATGAACACTGAAGCTTTCTTT. Its protein is CASSIRGAMNTEAFF.

The chain has TRBV5-4 and TRBJ2-1, with 9 bases that match TRBD2. Trimming took 2 bases from V and 10 from J; bases not matched to a gene: 10. The germline gives CDR1 SGHNT, CDR2 YYREEE (reference sequence). This CDR3 spans 15 amino acids. The CDR3 nucleotides are TGTGCCAGCAGCTTTGGCGGGAGGGCCTCCGGGGAGCAGTTCTTC. Translating gives CASSFGGRASGEQFF.

The chain joins TRBV7-2 to TRBJ2-5; D remains ambiguous. Germline loops: CDR1 SGHTA, CDR2 FQGNSA. The CDR3 extends over 16 amino acids. Trimming stripped 5 bases from V and 4 bases from J, with 20 bases between. CDR3 region: CASSPQRASVGETQYF. The CDR3 bases are TGTGCCAGCAGCCCTCAGCGAGCCTCCGTGGGAGAGACCCAGTACTTC.

J is TRBJ1-2 and V is TRBV7-3, with TRBD1 identical over 8 bases. Germline CDR1 and CDR2: SGHTA and FQGTGA. After removal of 5 bases from V and 10 bases from J, the junction contained 12 bases not matched to a gene. CDR3 length equals 14 residues. This CDR3 reads CASSGQDRAGNYTF. In DNA, the CDR3 is TGTGCCAGCAGCGGCCAGGACAGGGCGGGGAACTACACCTTC. Drawing the rest from reference TRBV7-3 and TRBJ1-2, the complete variable domain is GAGVSQTPSNKVTEKGKYVELRCDPISGHTALYWYRQSLGQGPEFLIYFQGTGAADDSGLPNDRFFAVRPEGSVSTLKIQRTERGDSAVYLCASSGQDRAGNYTFGSGTRLTVV.

V usage is TRBV6-2 or TRBV6-3 and J usage is TRBJ1-1, with TRBD1 matching over 10 bases. This CDR3 comprises 16 residues. Trimming cost V 2 bases and J 0 bases; bases outside gene matches: 3. CDR1 MNHEY and CDR2 SVGEGT come from the germline V gene. The DNA for the CDR3 is TGTGCCAGCAGTTACCTGGGGACAGGGGTGAACACTGAAGCTTTCTTT. As protein: CASSYLGTGVNTEAFF.

The genes are TRBV19 and TRBJ1-5; the D gene is possibly TRBD1 (6 bases). V was cut by 6 bases and J by 6 bases, with 18 bases left in between. CDR3 length: 15 amino acids. From germline, CDR1 is LNHDA and CDR2 SQIVND (reference sequence). The CDR3 loop is CASRTTGKLGQPQHF. The CDR3 DNA follows: TGTGCCAGTAGGACTACAGGGAAGCTTGGTCAGCCCCAGCATTTT.

This clone was seen a handful of times. The chain carries TRBV3-1 (or the pseudogene TRBV3-2) and TRBJ2-1; 8 bases agree with TRBD2. The CDR3 sequence is 14 residues long. In germline, CDR1 is LGHDT, CDR2 YNNKEL (reference sequence). Unmatched junction bases numbered 9, after V lost 2 bases and J lost 12 bases. The CDR3 region has the DNA TGTGCCAGCAGCCAAAATCTCGCGGCGGGGGGGCAGTTCTTC. Translating gives CASSQNLAAGGQFF.

The chain joins TRBV12-3 or TRBV12-4 to TRBJ1-1; D is uncertain. The CDR3 has 13 amino acids. Between the trimmed V and J ends, which lost 3 bases and 1 base, there was a span of 6 bases. The CDR3 protein is CASSLQENTEAFF. The CDR3 DNA reads TGTGCCAGCAGTTTGCAGGAGAACACTGAAGCTTTCTTT.

This chain connects TRBV5-1 to TRBJ2-2; TRBD1 is a possible D gene (6 bases). The V end lost 0 bases, the J end lost 4 bases, and 13 bases lay between the germline ends. Germline CDR1 is SGHRS and CDR2 is YFSETQ. This CDR3 is built from 16 residues. The CDR3 bases are TGCGCCAGCAGCTTGGGGGGGCAGGGACCCACCGGGGAGCTGTTTTTT. It is translated as CASSLGGQGPTGELFF.

This clone appeared a single time. The V and J genes are TRBV7-2 and TRBJ1-4; D perhaps matches TRBD1 (5 bases). V was shortened by 5 bases and J by 0 bases, with 16 bases between the two germline ends. Germline CDR1 reads SGHTA; CDR2 reads FQGNSA. This CDR3 is 17 amino acids long. CDR3 bases: TGTGCCAGCAGCCCCGGGGGGGGATTTGCAACTAATGAAAAACTGTTTTTT. Its translation: CASSPGGGFATNEKLFF.

The V and J genes are TRBV20-1 and TRBJ1-1; TRBD1 might be the D (6 bases). CDR3 length: 11 residues. Per germline, CDR1 DFQATT and CDR2 SNEGSKA (reference sequence). The CDR3 spells CSPTYRDEAFF. The CDR3 coding sequence is TGCAGCCCCACTTACAGGGATGAAGCTTTCTTT.

V usage is TRBV5-6 and J usage is TRBJ1-1; D is possibly TRBD1 (5 bases). The ends were cut back, 0 bases at V and 1 base at J, with 10 bases in the middle. The V gene's germline CDR1 is SGHDT and CDR2 YYEEEE. The CDR3 is made up of 15 amino acids. CDR3 sequence: CASSLGRVGNTEAFF. For the CDR3, the DNA is TGTGCCAGCAGCTTGGGCAGGGTGGGGAACACTGAAGCTTTCTTT.

This clone came up a few times. V gene TRBV9 combines with J gene TRBJ1-2; no firm D call. The germline gives CDR1 SGDLS, CDR2 YYNGEE. The CDR3 length is 13 residues. V gave up 0 bases and J gave up 4 bases, with 7 bases separating them. The CDR3 loop is CASSVGLGYGYTF. The CDR3 DNA reads TGTGCCAGCAGCGTAGGGCTTGGCTATGGCTACACCTTC.

The gene calls are TRBV5-4 and TRBJ2-1, with TRBD2 matching 14 bases. Germline V gene lookup returns CDR1 SGHNT and CDR2 YYREEE (reference sequence). The CDR3 consists of 18 residues. V was clipped by 4 bases and J by 8 bases; unmatched bases: 14. The CDR3: CASSPVLTGTSGRYEQFF. The CDR3 coding sequence is TGTGCCAGCAGCCCAGTACTAACCGGGACTAGCGGGAGATATGAGCAGTTCTTC.

The genes are TRBV10-3 and TRBJ1-1; D call uncertain. Germline-derived CDR1 and CDR2 are ENHRY and SYGVKD. CDR3 length: 14 amino acids. V was trimmed by 6 bases and J by 0 bases, leaving 11 bases between them. This CDR3 is CAIRPDGVNTEAFF. CDR3 in DNA: TGTGCCATCAGACCCGACGGGGTGAACACTGAAGCTTTCTTT.

The chain employs TRBV28 and TRBJ2-7, with D possibly being TRBD1 (6 bases). CDR3 length: 12 amino acids. Germline CDR1 reads MDHEN; CDR2 reads SYDVKM. The ends were cut back, 7 bases at V and 7 bases at J, with 14 bases in the middle. The CDR3 here is CASTRGTREQYF. As DNA, the CDR3 is TGTGCCAGCACTAGAGGGACACGGGAGCAGTACTTC.

The chain couples TRBV6-5 to TRBJ1-1; the D is unclear. Per the germline V gene, CDR1 is MNHEY and CDR2 is SVGAGI. V lost 8 bases to trimming and J lost 6 bases, with 16 bases between them. This CDR3 is built from 13 residues. The CDR3 DNA sequence: TGTGCCAGCTCGAGGGCCCTCGGCGCTGAAGCTTTCTTT. It codes for CASSRALGAEAFF.